These T cell receptor beta chains were read from a single sample in a study of response to subunit inactivated influenza vaccine. TCRdb re-derived calls from the RT-PCR reads in MiXCR, one entry per CDR3 protein. The table has fewer than 800,000 distinct CDR3 sequences, roughly 14% seen once. The input for sequencing was PBMCs from blood, taken 11 to 12 days after vaccination. Receptors were obtained from a man aged 50 to 59 who received an inactivated influenza vaccine. Both conserved end residues are part of each CDR3. D genes are given only for firm matches. Size is stated for part of the rows, as once, few or many counts, or as a class when the clone is expanded.

abundance,d_gene,j_gene,v_gene,CDR3nt,CDR3aa
-,-,TRBJ2-5,TRBV6-2/TRBV6-3,TGTGCCAGCAGTTACTCAGGAAAGACCCAGTACTTC,CASSYSGKTQYF
many,TRBD2,TRBJ2-1,TRBV28,TGTGCCAGCAGTGGGGCTAGCGGGAGGTCGTACAATGAGCAGTTCTTC,CASSGASGRSYNEQFF
-,-,TRBJ2-7,TRBV12-3/TRBV12-4,TGTGCCAGCAGTTTCGGCGGGAATGTATACGAGCAGTACTTC,CASSFGGNVYEQYF
few,-,TRBJ2-7,TRBV20-1,TGCAGTGCTCTGGGGACAACCGCGGGCGAGCAGTACTTC,CSALGTTAGEQYF
few,-,TRBJ1-5,TRBV4-1,TGCGCCAGCAGCCCCGGACATAGCAATCAGCCCCAGCATTTT,CASSPGHSNQPQHF
few,-,TRBJ1-1,TRBV7-2,TGTGCCAGCAGCATAACAGAGAACACTGAAGCTTTCTTT,CASSITENTEAFF
-,TRBD2,TRBJ2-3,TRBV20-1,TGCAGTGCTAGGGGGGACTACACAGATACGCAGTATTTT,CSARGDYTDTQYF
-,-,TRBJ1-5,TRBV20-1,TGCAGTGCTAGAGCAGTCATACATCAGCCCCAGCATTTT,CSARAVIHQPQHF
few,-,TRBJ1-5,TRBV12-3/TRBV12-4,TGTGCCAGCAGTCCTCCTAGCAATCAGCCCCAGCATTTT,CASSPPSNQPQHF
-,-,TRBJ2-7,TRBV28,TGTGCCAGCAGCGGGACGGGGTTTGGGGAGCAGTACTTC,CASSGTGFGEQYF
-,-,TRBJ1-4,TRBV6-1,TGTGCCAGCAAGAACACAGGGTGGGGAAATGAAAAACTGTTTTTT,CASKNTGWGNEKLFF
many,TRBD1,TRBJ1-2,TRBV7-2,TGTGCCAGCAGCTCCCTGACAGGGTATGGCTACACCTTC,CASSSLTGYGYTF
-,TRBD1,TRBJ2-3,TRBV5-1,TGCGCCAGCAGCTTGGTACAGGGGGCCTTCACAGATACGCAGTATTTT,CASSLVQGAFTDTQYF
-,-,TRBJ2-7,TRBV28,TGTGCCAGCAGTTTCGCTAGCGCCTACGAGCAGTACTTC,CASSFASAYEQYF
-,TRBD2,TRBJ2-2,TRBV7-2,TGTGCCAGCAGCACCGGACTAGCCCCGAACACCGGGGAGCTGTTTTTT,CASSTGLAPNTGELFF
few,TRBD2,TRBJ2-7,TRBV9,TGTGCCAGCAGCGTAGGGGGAGGGGACGAGCAGTACTTC,CASSVGGGDEQYF
few,-,TRBJ2-1,TRBV24-1,TGTGCCACCAGTGACCCGGGCTACAACAATGAGCAGTTCTTC,CATSDPGYNNEQFF
many,-,TRBJ2-7,TRBV18,TGTGCCAGCAGTCCAGGGACCACTTACGAGCAGTACTTC,CASSPGTTYEQYF
few,-,TRBJ2-3,TRBV7-9,TGTGCTGTGGAGACAGCGAGCACAGATACGCAGTATTTT,CAVETASTDTQYF
-,-,TRBJ2-7,TRBV5-1,TGCGCCAGCAGCTTAGGTTGGAGGGCGAGGGAGCAGTACTTC,CASSLGWRAREQYF
-,TRBD1,TRBJ2-7,TRBV3-1,TGTGCCAGCAGCCCCTTTGAAGGGACAGGAATCTACGAGCAGTACTTC,CASSPFEGTGIYEQYF
-,-,TRBJ2-5,TRBV6-5,TGTGCCAGCAGTTACTCGGGGCGGCGCCAAGAGACCCAGTACTTC,CASSYSGRRQETQYF
-,-,TRBJ2-5,TRBV20-1,TGCAGTGCTCCTCAGGGAATTGGGGAGACCCAGTACTTC,CSAPQGIGETQYF
many,-,TRBJ1-4,TRBV6-1,TGTGCCAGCAGTGATATGGTTTCCAGACCCACAGAAAAACTGTTTTTT,CASSDMVSRPTEKLFF